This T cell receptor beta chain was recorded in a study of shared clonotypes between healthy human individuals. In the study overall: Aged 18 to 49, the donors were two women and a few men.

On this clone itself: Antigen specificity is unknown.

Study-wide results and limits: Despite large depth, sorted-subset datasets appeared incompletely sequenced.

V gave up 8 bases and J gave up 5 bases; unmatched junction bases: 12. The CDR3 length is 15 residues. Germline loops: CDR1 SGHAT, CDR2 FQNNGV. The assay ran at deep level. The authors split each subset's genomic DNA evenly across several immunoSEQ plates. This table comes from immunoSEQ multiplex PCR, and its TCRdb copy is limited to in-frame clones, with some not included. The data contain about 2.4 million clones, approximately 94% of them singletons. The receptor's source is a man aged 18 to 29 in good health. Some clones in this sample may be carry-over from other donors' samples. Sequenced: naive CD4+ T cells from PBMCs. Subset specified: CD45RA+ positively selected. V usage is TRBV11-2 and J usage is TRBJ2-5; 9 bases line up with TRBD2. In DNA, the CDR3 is TGTGCCAGCCTCAAATGGCGGGAGGGGCTCGAGACCCAGTACTTC. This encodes CASLKWREGLETQYF.